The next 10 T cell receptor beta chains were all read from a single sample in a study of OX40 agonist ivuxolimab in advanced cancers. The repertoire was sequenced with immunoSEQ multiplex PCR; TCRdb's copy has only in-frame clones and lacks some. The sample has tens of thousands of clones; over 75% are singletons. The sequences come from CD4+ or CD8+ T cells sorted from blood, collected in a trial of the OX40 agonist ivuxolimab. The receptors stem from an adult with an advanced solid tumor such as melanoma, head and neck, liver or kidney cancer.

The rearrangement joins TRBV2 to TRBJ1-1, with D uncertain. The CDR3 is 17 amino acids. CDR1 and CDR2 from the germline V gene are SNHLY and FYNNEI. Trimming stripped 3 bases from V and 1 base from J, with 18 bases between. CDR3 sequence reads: CASSEMAADLSNTEAFF. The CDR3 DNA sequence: TGTGCCAGCAGTGAGATGGCGGCCGATTTATCGAACACTGAAGCTTTCTTT.

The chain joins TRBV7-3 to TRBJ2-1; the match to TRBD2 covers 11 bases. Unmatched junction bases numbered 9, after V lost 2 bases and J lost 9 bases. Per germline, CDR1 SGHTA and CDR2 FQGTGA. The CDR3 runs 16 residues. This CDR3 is CASSLVAGGHPTEQFF. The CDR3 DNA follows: TGTGCCAGCAGCTTAGTAGCGGGGGGGCATCCAACTGAGCAGTTCTTC.

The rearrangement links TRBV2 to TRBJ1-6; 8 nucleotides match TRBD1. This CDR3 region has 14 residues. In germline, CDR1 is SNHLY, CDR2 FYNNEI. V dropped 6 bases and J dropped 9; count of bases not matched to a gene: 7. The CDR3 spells CASRSDRVISPLHF. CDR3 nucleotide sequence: TGTGCCAGCAGATCGGACAGGGTGATTTCACCCCTCCACTTT.

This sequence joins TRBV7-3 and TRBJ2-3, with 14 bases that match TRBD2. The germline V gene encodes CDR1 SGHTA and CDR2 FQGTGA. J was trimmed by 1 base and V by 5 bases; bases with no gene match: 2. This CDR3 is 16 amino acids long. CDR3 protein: CASSMTSGRGTDTQYF. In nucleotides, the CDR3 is TGTGCCAGCAGCATGACTAGCGGGAGGGGCACAGATACGCAGTATTTT.

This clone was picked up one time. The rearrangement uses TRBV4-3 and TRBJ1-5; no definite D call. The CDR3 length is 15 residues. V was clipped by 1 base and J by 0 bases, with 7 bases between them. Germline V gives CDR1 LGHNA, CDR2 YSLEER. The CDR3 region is CASSQVASSNQPQHF. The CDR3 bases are TGCGCCAGCAGCCAAGTAGCAAGTAGCAATCAGCCCCAGCATTTT.

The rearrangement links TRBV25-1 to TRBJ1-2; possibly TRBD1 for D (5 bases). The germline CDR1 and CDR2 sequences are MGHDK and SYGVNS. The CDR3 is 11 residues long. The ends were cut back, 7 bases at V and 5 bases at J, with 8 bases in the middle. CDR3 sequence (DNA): TGTGCCAGCACCGAGGGGTATGGCTACACCTTC. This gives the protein CASTEGYGYTF.

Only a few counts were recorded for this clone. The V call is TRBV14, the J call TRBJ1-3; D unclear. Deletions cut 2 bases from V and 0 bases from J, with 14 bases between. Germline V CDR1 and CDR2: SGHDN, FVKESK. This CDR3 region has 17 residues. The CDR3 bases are TGTGCCAGCAGCCAAAAGCTAGGACGGATCTCTGGAAACACCATATATTTT. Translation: CASSQKLGRISGNTIYF.

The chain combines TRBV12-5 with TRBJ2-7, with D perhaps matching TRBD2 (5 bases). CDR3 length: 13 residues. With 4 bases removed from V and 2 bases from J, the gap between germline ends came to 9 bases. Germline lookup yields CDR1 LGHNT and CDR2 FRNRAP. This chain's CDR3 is CASGWRVTYEQYF. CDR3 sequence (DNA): TGTGCTAGTGGTTGGCGGGTTACCTACGAGCAGTACTTC.

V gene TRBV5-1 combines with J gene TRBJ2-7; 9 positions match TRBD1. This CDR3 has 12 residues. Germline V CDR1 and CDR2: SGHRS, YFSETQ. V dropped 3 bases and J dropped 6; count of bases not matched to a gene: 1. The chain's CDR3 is CASSSGQGEQYF. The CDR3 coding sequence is TGCGCCAGCAGCTCGGGACAGGGCGAGCAGTACTTC.

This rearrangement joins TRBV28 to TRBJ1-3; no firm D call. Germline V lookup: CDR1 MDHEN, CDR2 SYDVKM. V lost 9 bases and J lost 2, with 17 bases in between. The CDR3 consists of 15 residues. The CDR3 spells CASQGSFGPGNTIYF. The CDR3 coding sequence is TGTGCCAGTCAAGGTTCCTTTGGACCTGGAAACACCATATATTTT.